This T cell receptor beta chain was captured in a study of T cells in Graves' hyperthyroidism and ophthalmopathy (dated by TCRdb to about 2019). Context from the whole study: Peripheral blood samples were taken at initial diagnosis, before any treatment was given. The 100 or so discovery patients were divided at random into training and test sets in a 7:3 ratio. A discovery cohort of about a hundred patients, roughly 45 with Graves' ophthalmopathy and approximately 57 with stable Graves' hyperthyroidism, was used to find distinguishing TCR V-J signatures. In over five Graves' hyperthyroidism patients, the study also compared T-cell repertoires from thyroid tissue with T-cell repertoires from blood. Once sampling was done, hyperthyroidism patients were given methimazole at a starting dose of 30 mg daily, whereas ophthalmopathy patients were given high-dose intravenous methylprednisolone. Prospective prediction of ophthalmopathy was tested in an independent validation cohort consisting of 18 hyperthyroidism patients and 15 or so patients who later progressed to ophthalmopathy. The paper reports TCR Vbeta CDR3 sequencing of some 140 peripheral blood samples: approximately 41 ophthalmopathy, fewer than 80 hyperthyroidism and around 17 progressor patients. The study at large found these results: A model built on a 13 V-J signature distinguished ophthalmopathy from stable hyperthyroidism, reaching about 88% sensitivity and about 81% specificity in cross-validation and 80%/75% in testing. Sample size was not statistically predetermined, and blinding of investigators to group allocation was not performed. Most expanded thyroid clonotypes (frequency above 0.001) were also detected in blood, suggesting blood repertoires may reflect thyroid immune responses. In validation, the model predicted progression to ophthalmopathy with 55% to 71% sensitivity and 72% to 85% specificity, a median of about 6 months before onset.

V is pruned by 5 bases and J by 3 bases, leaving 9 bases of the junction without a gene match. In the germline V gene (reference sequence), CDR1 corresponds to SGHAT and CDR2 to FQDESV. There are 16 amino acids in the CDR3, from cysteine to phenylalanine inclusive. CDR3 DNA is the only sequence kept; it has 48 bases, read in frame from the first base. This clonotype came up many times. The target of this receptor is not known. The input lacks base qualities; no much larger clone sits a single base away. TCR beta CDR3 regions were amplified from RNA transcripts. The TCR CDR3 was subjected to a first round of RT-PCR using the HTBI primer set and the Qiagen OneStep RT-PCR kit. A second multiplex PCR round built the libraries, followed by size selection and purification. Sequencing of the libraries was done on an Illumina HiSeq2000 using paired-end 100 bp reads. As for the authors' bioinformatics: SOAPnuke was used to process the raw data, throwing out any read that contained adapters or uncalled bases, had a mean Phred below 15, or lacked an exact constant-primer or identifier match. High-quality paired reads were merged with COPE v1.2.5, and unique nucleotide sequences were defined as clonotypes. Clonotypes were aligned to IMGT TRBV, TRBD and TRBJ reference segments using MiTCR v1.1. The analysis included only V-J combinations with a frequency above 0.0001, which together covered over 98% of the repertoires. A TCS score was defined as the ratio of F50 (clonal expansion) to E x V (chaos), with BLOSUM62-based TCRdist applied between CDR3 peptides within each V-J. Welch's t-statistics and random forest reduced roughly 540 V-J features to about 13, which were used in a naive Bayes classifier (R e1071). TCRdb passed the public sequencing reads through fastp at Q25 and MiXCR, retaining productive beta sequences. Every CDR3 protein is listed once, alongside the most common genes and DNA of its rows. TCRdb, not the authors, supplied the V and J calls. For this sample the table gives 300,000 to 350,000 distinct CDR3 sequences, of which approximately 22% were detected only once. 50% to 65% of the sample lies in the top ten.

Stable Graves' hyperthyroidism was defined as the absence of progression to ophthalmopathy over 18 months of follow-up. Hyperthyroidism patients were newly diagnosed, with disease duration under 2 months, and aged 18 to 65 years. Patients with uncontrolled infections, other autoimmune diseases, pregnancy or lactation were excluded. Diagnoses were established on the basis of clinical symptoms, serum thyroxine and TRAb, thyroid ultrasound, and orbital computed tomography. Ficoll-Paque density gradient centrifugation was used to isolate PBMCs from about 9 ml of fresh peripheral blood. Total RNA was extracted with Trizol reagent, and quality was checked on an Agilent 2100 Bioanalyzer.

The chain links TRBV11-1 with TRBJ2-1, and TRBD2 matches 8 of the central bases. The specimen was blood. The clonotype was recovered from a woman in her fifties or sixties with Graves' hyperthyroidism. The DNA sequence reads TGTGCCAGCAGCCCCCGGGGGGGCTCACTCTACAATGAGCAGTTCTTC. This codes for CASSPRGGSLYNEQFF.